A selection of T cell receptor beta chains follows, all from one sample in a study of post-analysis software for immune sequencing data. MiXCR, run by TCRdb on the PCR reads, gives a single entry per CDR3 protein. The sample has about 820,000 distinct CDR3 sequences, approximately 57% seen once. Sequencing used blood. These receptors were taken from a girl between 10 and 17 years old with multiple sclerosis. The CDR3 runs from the conserved cysteine through the conserved F or W. A D gene is named only where the DNA matches it firmly. The listing skips clone size in some rows; elsewhere it reads once, few, many or a size class.

V	J	size	D	DNA	CDR3
TRBV29-1	TRBJ2-3	.	TRBD2	TGCAGCGTTGAACACCTAGCGGGAGGGGGGCCAGATACGCAGTATTTT	CSVEHLAGGGPDTQYF
TRBV10-3	TRBJ2-1	.	TRBD2	TGTGCCATCAGTGAGCCCGCGACTAGCGGTTCCTACAATGAGCAGTTCTTC	CAISEPATSGSYNEQFF
TRBV9	TRBJ2-1	.	TRBD2	TGTGCCAGCAGCGTAGGGCGGGAGGGCGGTGAGCAGTTCTTC	CASSVGREGGEQFF
TRBV29-1	TRBJ1-2	few	.	TGCAGCGTTGATCGGCCCTTGGGAGACTATGGCTACACCTTC	CSVDRPLGDYGYTF
TRBV6-6	TRBJ1-2	.	.	TGTGCCAGCAGGTGGGAGACATATGGCTACACCTTC	CASRWETYGYTF
TRBV12-3/TRBV12-4	TRBJ2-7	.	TRBD2	TGTGCCAGCAGACCGCAACCGGGACTAGCGGGAGGGATCTCCTACGAGCAGTACTTC	CASRPQPGLAGGISYEQYF
TRBV9	TRBJ2-7	.	TRBD1	TGTGCCAGCAGTGACCCCGGGACAGGGATCGAGCAGTACTTC	CASSDPGTGIEQYF
TRBV29-1	TRBJ1-2	.	.	TGCAGCGTTGAACTGCTAGAAACCTATGGCTACACCTTC	CSVELLETYGYTF
TRBV20-1	TRBJ2-1	once	TRBD1	TGCAGTGCTCCCGACAGGGGGCGATTCTTGGTGAATGAGCAGTTCTTC	CSAPDRGRFLVNEQFF
TRBV20-1	TRBJ2-7	few	.	TGCAGTGCTAGAGATCGGGGGTACTCCTACGAGCAGTACTTC	CSARDRGYSYEQYF
TRBV5-1	TRBJ2-5	few	TRBD2	TGCGCCAGCAGCTTGGCCAGGGCTAGCGGGCGGCGCCAAGAGACCCAGTACTTC	CASSLARASGRRQETQYF
TRBV20-1	TRBJ2-7	.	TRBD2	TGCAGTGCTACGGATTGGACTAGCGGAACCTACGAGCAGTACTTC	CSATDWTSGTYEQYF
TRBV5-1	TRBJ1-3	.	.	TGCGCCAGCAGCACGGACCGACCGAGCTCTGGAAACACCATATATTTT	CASSTDRPSSGNTIYF
TRBV5-1	TRBJ2-6	.	.	TGCGCCAGCAGAGCGACAGGTTCCGGGGCCAACGTCCTGACTTTC	CASRATGSGANVLTF
TRBV5-1	TRBJ1-2	.	.	TGCGCCAGCAGCCCTCGGACAGACCTAAGCTATGGCTACACCTTC	CASSPRTDLSYGYTF
TRBV10-3	TRBJ2-5	.	.	TGTGCCATCAGTGAGTCGAACAGGCAGGAGACCCAGTACTTC	CAISESNRQETQYF
TRBV27	TRBJ2-5	.	TRBD2	TGTGCCAGCAGCCTTAAGAGGACTAGCGGGAGAATAGAGGAGACCCAGTACTTC	CASSLKRTSGRIEETQYF
TRBV7-3	TRBJ2-1	.	TRBD2	TGTGCCAGCAGCCCGACCCCCGTACTAGCGGGGCTTGGCAATGAGCAGTTCTTC	CASSPTPVLAGLGNEQFF
TRBV12-3/TRBV12-4	TRBJ2-1	few	TRBD2	TGTGCCAGCAGTTTACCCATGGCGGGAGGGTACAATGAGCAGTTCTTC	CASSLPMAGGYNEQFF
TRBV12-3/TRBV12-4	TRBJ2-1	.	.	TGTGCCAGCAGTTTCCCGGGACTGCACAATGAGCGGTTCTTC	CASSFPGLHNERFF
TRBV2	TRBJ2-6	.	.	TGTGCCAGCACTCGACAGTCAACACTCTCTGGGGCCAACGTCCTGACTTTC	CASTRQSTLSGANVLTF
TRBV20-1	TRBJ2-3	.	TRBD2	TGCAGTGCTAGATTGCGGGGGGGCACAGATACGCAGTATTTT	CSARLRGGTDTQYF
TRBV12-3/TRBV12-4	TRBJ2-7	few	.	TGTGCCAGCAGTTTAATGGGGCGACCCTACGAGCAGTACTTC	CASSLMGRPYEQYF
TRBV20-1	TRBJ2-5	.	.	TGCAGTGCTAGATCCCAGAGAACCTGGCTGTACTTC	CSARSQRTWLYF
TRBV7-6	TRBJ1-5	few	.	TGTGCCAGCAGCTCGGGTCCGGGAGGGCAGCCCCAGCATTTT	CASSSGPGGQPQHF
TRBV5-1	TRBJ2-5	.	.	TGCGCCAGCAGCTTGACGGGCCTTTATATGGAGACCCAGTACTTC	CASSLTGLYMETQYF
TRBV7-9	TRBJ2-1	.	.	TGTGCCAGCAGGGACCCCCTCTGGAATGAGCAGTTCTTC	CASRDPLWNEQFF
TRBV3-1	TRBJ2-3	.	.	TGTGCCAGCAGCCAAGACGCCGATAGCGAACGAGGGACAGATACGCAGTATTTT	CASSQDADSERGTDTQYF
TRBV5-1	TRBJ1-5	few	.	TGCGCCAGCAGCTTGGGGGGGTTCTCTAATCAGCCCCAGCATTTT	CASSLGGFSNQPQHF
TRBV5-1	TRBJ2-7	.	TRBD2	TGCGCCAGCAGCCCTACGGCTAGCGGCCGTAGCTACGAGCAGTACTTC	CASSPTASGRSYEQYF
TRBV4-1	TRBJ2-2	.	.	TGCGCCAGCAGCCAAGAGTCTGCAGGGGGGACCGGGGAGCTGTTTTTT	CASSQESAGGTGELFF
TRBV6-6	TRBJ1-6	few	TRBD1	TGTGCCAGCAGACCGGGACAGGGATGGAATTCACCCCTCCACTTT	CASRPGQGWNSPLHF
TRBV29-1	TRBJ2-7	.	TRBD1	TGCAGCGTTGCCCCTTGGACAGGGGGCGATCCCAAAATAAAGGAGCAGTACTTC	CSVAPWTGGDPKIKEQYF
TRBV12-3/TRBV12-4	TRBJ2-5	.	.	TGTGCCAGCAGTAGGGCGGATAAAGAGACCCAGTACTTC	CASSRADKETQYF
TRBV2	TRBJ1-4	.	TRBD1	TGTGCCAGCAGCACACCCACAGGGGTTAATGAAAAACTGTTTTTT	CASSTPTGVNEKLFF
TRBV5-1	TRBJ2-5	.	.	TGCGCCAGCAGCGGACCTTGGGAGACCCAGTACTTC	CASSGPWETQYF
TRBV4-1	TRBJ2-7	.	TRBD1	TGCGCCAGCAGCCAAACACCGGGACAGGGTATTTACGAGCAGTACTTC	CASSQTPGQGIYEQYF
TRBV20-1	TRBJ2-1	.	TRBD2	TGCAGTGCTAGCAGCGGGAGTTGGTACAATGAGCAGTTCTTC	CSASSGSWYNEQFF
TRBV7-3	TRBJ2-7	few	.	TGTGCCAGCAGCAGTGGCTACCGTCGAGAGCAGTACTTC	CASSSGYRREQYF
TRBV18	TRBJ2-3	.	.	TGTGCCAGCTCCTCGGAAGTCGGGGGCACAGATACGCAGTATTTT	CASSSEVGGTDTQYF
TRBV7-3	TRBJ2-4	few	.	TGTGCCAGCAGCCGCGGCGGCAGGGAAGACATTCAGTACTTC	CASSRGGREDIQYF
TRBV3-1	TRBJ2-5	.	.	TGTGCCAGCAGCCAAGATCTAGGACAGAAACAAGAGACCCAGTACTTC	CASSQDLGQKQETQYF
TRBV18	TRBJ1-2	.	.	TGTGCCAGCTCACCATGGGGGACTAACTATGGCTACACCTTC	CASSPWGTNYGYTF
TRBV6-6	TRBJ2-7	few	.	TGTGCCAGCACCAGACAGGAGACCTACGAGCAGTACTTC	CASTRQETYEQYF
TRBV12-3/TRBV12-4	TRBJ2-1	few	TRBD2	TGTGCCAGCAGTTCCCGACTAGCGGGGTTCAATGAGCAGTTCTTC	CASSSRLAGFNEQFF
TRBV5-1	TRBJ2-7	.	.	TGCGCCAGCAGCCCCTGGGGCAGGCCTGACTCCTACGAGCAGTACTTC	CASSPWGRPDSYEQYF
TRBV10-3	TRBJ2-7	few	.	TGTGCCATCAGTCGAGACTCCTACGAGCAGTACTTC	CAISRDSYEQYF
TRBV29-1	TRBJ2-5	few	.	TGCAGCGTTGCTAGGGGGCAAGAGACCCAGTACTTC	CSVARGQETQYF
TRBV7-3	TRBJ2-7	.	TRBD2	TGTGCCAGCAGCTTAACGTCTAGCGGCACCTACGAGCAGTACTTC	CASSLTSSGTYEQYF
TRBV11-2	TRBJ2-7	.	.	TGTGCCAGCAGCTTAGGGCGAGGGGGGTACCCCCACTACGAGCAGTACTTC	CASSLGRGGYPHYEQYF
TRBV5-5	TRBJ1-5	.	.	TGTGCCAGCAGCTTGGAACAGGGCTTAAATCAGCCCCAGCATTTT	CASSLEQGLNQPQHF
TRBV5-1	TRBJ2-5	.	.	TGCGCCAGCAGCTTGACGGGGGGCCACGAGACCCAGTACTTC	CASSLTGGHETQYF
TRBV7-9	TRBJ1-1	.	.	TGTGCCAGCAGCCTTCAAGGGGGAAGTCTTTTTTTGACCACTGAAGCTTTCTTT	CASSLQGGSLFLTTEAFF
TRBV7-6	TRBJ2-5	.	.	TGTGCCAGCAGCTTTTTTACAAAAGGGACCCAGTACTTC	CASSFFTKGTQYF
TRBV7-9	TRBJ1-2	.	.	TGTGCCAGCAGCTTACAAGGGCGCGGCTACACCTTC	CASSLQGRGYTF
TRBV7-2	TRBJ2-7	once	TRBD2	TGTGCCAGCAGCTCTCGGGCGGGAGGCTCCTACGAGCAGTACTTC	CASSSRAGGSYEQYF
TRBV25-1	TRBJ2-7	.	.	TGTGCCAGCAGTCCCGGACAGTCGGCGACCTACGAGCAGTACTTC	CASSPGQSATYEQYF
TRBV5-1	TRBJ2-7	.	TRBD1	TGCGCCAGCAGCCATGGGACAGGGGGGTACGAGCAGTACTTC	CASSHGTGGYEQYF
TRBV7-9	TRBJ1-2	.	.	TGTGCCAGCAGCTCGACCTACCGAAGTCCCGCCGGCTACACCTTC	CASSSTYRSPAGYTF
TRBV7-6	TRBJ2-4	.	TRBD1	TGTGCCTCCACAGGGGCGCTAGGAGAGCAGTACTTC	CASTGALGEQYF